Listed below are T cell receptor beta chains from one sample, sequenced in a study of PD-1 blockade in classical Hodgkin lymphoma. Clones were read by immunoSEQ multiplex PCR, and TCRdb kept only the in-frame ones, dropping some. Among 20,000 to 30,000 clones listed, around three quarters were seen once. The sample was peripheral blood mononuclear cells (PBMCs), taken before the second cycle of nivolumab. The receptors originated from a human donor with classical Hodgkin lymphoma. The CDR3 runs from the conserved cysteine through the conserved F or W. Each record gives: D gene, clone size, V gene, J gene, CDR3 protein, CDR3 DNA. The D gene is left open where the match is weak. Clone size, where shown, is once, few, many, or a class for clones that have expanded.

TRBD2,NA,TRBV15,TRBJ2-5,CATSRGTSGSETQYF,TGTGCCACCAGCAGAGGGACTAGCGGGAGTGAGACCCAGTACTTC
TRBD1,NA,TRBV9,TRBJ1-2,CASSVAGTGTLRGYGYTF,TGTGCCAGCAGCGTAGCCGGGACAGGGACCCTCCGGGGGTATGGCTACACCTTC
TRBD1,NA,TRBV29-1,TRBJ2-3,CSVEGQGYTDTQYF,TGCAGCGTTGAAGGACAGGGGTACACAGATACGCAGTATTTT
NA,few,TRBV27,TRBJ1-2,CASSSLPVFGYTF,TGTGCCAGCAGTTCCCTCCCCGTCTTTGGCTACACCTTC
NA,NA,TRBV27,TRBJ2-5,CASSLFGSPGETQYF,TGTGCCAGCAGTTTATTTGGGAGCCCGGGAGAGACCCAGTACTTC
NA,NA,TRBV9,TRBJ1-6,CASSVQGTYNSPLHF,TGTGCCAGCAGCGTTCAGGGAACCTATAATTCACCCCTCCACTTT
NA,NA,TRBV7-2,TRBJ2-7,CASSLGLYPYEQYF,TGTGCCAGCAGCTTAGGTCTGTACCCCTACGAGCAATACTTC
NA,NA,TRBV7-9,TRBJ1-4,CASSVRESNEKLFF,TGTGCCAGCAGCGTTAGGGAGTCTAATGAAAAACTGTTTTTT
NA,few,TRBV9,TRBJ2-3,CASSVGGALNTDTQYF,TGTGCCAGCAGCGTAGGAGGAGCGCTAAACACGGATACGCAGTATTTT
TRBD2,few,TRBV4-1,TRBJ2-2,CASRLAGGLSTGELFF,TGCGCCAGTAGACTAGCGGGAGGCCTAAGCACCGGGGAGCTGTTTTTT
TRBD2,NA,TRBV5-1,TRBJ2-1,CASSFTSGSNEQFF,TGCGCCAGCAGCTTCACTAGCGGAAGTAATGAGCAGTTCTTC
TRBD2,NA,TRBV2,TRBJ2-1,CASKGLAFNEQFF,TGTGCCAGCAAGGGACTAGCGTTCAATGAGCAGTTCTTC
TRBD2,NA,TRBV9,TRBJ2-1,CASSALAGGYNEQFF,TGTGCCAGCAGCGCCCTAGCGGGGGGGTACAATGAGCAGTTCTTC
TRBD2,NA,TRBV15,TRBJ2-2,CATSRERKTSGYTGELFF,TGTGCCACCAGCAGAGAAAGGAAGACTAGCGGGTACACCGGGGAGCTGTTTTTT
TRBD1,NA,TRBV5-1,TRBJ2-7,CASSPGTVSSYEQYF,TGCGCCAGCAGCCCCGGGACAGTCAGCTCCTACGAGCAGTACTTC
NA,NA,TRBV20-1,TRBJ1-1,CSARVGNEAFF,TGCAGTGCTAGAGTCGGGAATGAAGCTTTCTTT
NA,NA,TRBV14,TRBJ1-4,CASSHSGEKLFF,TGTGCCAGCAGCCACTCAGGAGAAAAACTGTTTTTT
TRBD1,few,TRBV5-4,TRBJ1-1,CASSQPGQGPTEAFF,TGTGCCAGCAGCCAACCGGGACAGGGACCCACTGAAGCTTTCTTT